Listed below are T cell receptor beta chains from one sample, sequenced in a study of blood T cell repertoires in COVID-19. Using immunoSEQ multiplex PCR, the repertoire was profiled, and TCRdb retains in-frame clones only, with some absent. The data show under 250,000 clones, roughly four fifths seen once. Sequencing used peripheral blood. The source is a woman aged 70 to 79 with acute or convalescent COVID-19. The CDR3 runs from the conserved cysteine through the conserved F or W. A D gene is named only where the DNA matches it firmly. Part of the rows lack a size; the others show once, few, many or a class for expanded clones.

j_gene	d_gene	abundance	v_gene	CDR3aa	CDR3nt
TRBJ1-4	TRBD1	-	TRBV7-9	CASSLARGLPYEKLFF	TGTGCCAGCAGCTTAGCAAGGGGGCTCCCGTATGAAAAACTGTTTTTT
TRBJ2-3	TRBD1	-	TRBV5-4	CASSPGQGADTQYF	TGTGCCAGCAGCCCGGGACAGGGTGCAGATACGCAGTATTTT
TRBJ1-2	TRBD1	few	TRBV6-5	CASSYSKGTATYGYTF	TGTGCCAGCAGTTACTCGAAGGGGACAGCTACCTATGGCTACACCTTC
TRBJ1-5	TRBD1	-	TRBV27	CASSQQGARQPQHF	TGTGCCAGCAGTCAACAGGGGGCTCGGCAGCCCCAGCATTTT
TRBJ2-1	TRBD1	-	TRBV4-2	CASSQVERGRNEQFF	TGTGCCAGCAGCCAAGTAGAGAGGGGGCGGAATGAGCAGTTCTTC
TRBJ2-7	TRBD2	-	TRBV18	CASSPELAGGRSSYEQYF	TGTGCCAGCTCACCTGAGCTAGCGGGGGGCCGGAGCTCCTACGAGCAGTACTTC
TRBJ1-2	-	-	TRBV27	CASRTIQGFDGYTF	TGTGCCAGCAGAACCATTCAGGGGTTCGATGGCTACACCTTC
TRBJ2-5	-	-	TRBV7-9	CASSLRQGGGETQYF	TGTGCCAGCAGCTTACGTCAGGGAGGAGGAGAGACCCAGTACTTC
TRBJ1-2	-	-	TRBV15	CATSRDQTVVQGYTF	TGTGCCACCAGCAGAGATCAAACCGTGGTTCAGGGCTACACCTTC
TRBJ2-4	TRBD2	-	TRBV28	CASSLWVAGGTAKNIQYF	TGTGCCAGCAGTTTGTGGGTAGCGGGGGGTACCGCCAAAAACATTCAGTACTTC
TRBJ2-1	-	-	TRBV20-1	CSASPRLDRVYNEQFF	TGCAGTGCTAGTCCCCGACTAGATCGGGTTTACAATGAGCAGTTCTTC
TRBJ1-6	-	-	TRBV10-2	CASSGTAGGSPLHF	TGCGCCAGCAGTGGCACAGCCGGAGGGTCACCCCTCCACTTT
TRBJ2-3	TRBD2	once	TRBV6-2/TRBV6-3	CASSPLAGAYTDTQYF	TGTGCCAGCAGTCCACTAGCGGGGGCCTACACAGATACGCAGTATTTT
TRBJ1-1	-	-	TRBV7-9	CASSPTIFTRTFF	TGTGCCAGCAGCCCTACGATTTTCACTAGAACTTTCTTT
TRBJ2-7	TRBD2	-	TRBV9	CASSVGLAGIEQYF	TGTGCCAGCAGCGTAGGACTAGCGGGGATCGAGCAGTACTTC
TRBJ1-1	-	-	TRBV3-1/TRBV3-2	CASSQGAYEAFF	TGTGCCAGCAGCCAGGGCGCCTATGAAGCTTTCTTT
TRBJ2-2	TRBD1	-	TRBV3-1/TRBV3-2	CASSQVGQGMSGELFF	TGTGCCAGCAGCCAAGTGGGACAGGGTATGTCCGGGGAGCTGTTTTTT
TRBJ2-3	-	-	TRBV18	CASSPSREGGTQYF	TGTGCCAGCTCACCAAGTAGGGAAGGGGGTACGCAGTATTTT
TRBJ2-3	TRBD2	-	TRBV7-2	CASSPRGGLDTQYF	TGTGCCAGCAGCCCGCGGGGGGGCCTGGATACGCAGTATTTT
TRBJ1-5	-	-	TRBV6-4	CASSDPRGPLSYSNQPQHF	TGTGCCAGCAGTGACCCAAGGGGCCCCCTAAGCTATAGCAATCAGCCCCAGCATTTT
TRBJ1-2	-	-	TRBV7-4	CASSLDIPAGVVPNYGYTF	TGTGCCAGCAGCTTAGACATCCCGGCAGGGGTGGTACCTAACTATGGCTACACCTTC
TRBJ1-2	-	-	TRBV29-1	CSVAGLSWNYGYTF	TGCAGCGTGGCGGGTCTAAGCTGGAACTATGGCTACACCTTC
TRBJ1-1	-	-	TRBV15	CATSRGAGSHTEAFF	TGTGCCACCAGCAGAGGGGCGGGGAGCCACACTGAAGCTTTCTTT
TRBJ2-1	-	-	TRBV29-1	CSVEVSSHNEQFF	TGCAGCGTTGAAGTAAGCTCCCACAATGAGCAGTTCTTC
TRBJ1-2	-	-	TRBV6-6	CASGGDIPRAGYTF	TGTGCCAGCGGGGGGGACATCCCGAGGGCTGGCTACACCTTC
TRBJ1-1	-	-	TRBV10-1	CASSTGTTNTEAFF	TGCGCCAGCAGTACCGGGACAACGAACACTGAAGCTTTCTTT